This T cell receptor beta chain was found in a study of T cells in Graves' hyperthyroidism and ophthalmopathy. On this clonotype itself: Antigen: not known.

Researchers took RNA transcripts and amplified the TCR beta CDR3 regions from them. HTBI primers were used for first-round RT-PCR of the TCR CDR3. TCRdb reprocessed the multiplex PCR reads via MiXCR and lists one record per CDR3 protein. The sample records about 270,000 distinct CDR3 sequences, less than 30% being singletons. Notes on the study in general: Most expanded thyroid clonotypes above 0.001 recurred in blood. Ophthalmopathy prediction by the model preceded onset by a median about 6.5 months.

Subjects aged 18 to 65 presented with newly diagnosed hyperthyroidism of less than 2 months' duration. Trimming shortened V by 0 bases and J by 2 bases, and 1 base separated the two germline ends. The CDR3 totals 12 residues. CDR1 and CDR2 (germline): DFQATT, SNEGSKA (reference sequence). The material sequenced was blood. The rearrangement uses TRBV20-1 and TRBJ2-2; no clear D gene. This receptor was obtained from a man aged 40-55 years with Graves' hyperthyroidism that later progressed to Graves' ophthalmopathy. For the CDR3, the DNA is TGCAGTGCTAGAGAAAACACCGGGGAGCTGTTTTTT. Encoded protein: CSARENTGELFF.